These 13 T cell receptor beta chains share one sample of origin, sequenced in a study of Ad26.COV2.S vaccination and SARS-CoV-2 variants listed by TCRdb under 2021. To prepare the library, the immunoSEQ multiplex PCR assay was applied. This immuneACCESS table, as held by TCRdb, lists in-frame sequences with V and J called but not all clones. Of the missing ones, under half trace to an unresolved V gene in checked studies; the others have no known cause. For this sample the table gives roughly 380,000 clones, of which approximately 84% were detected only once. The ten largest clones capture 3% to 4% of the sample. In the paper's terms, the treatment or condition label means: some 19 received Ad26.COV2.S at low or high dose, single or two shots; about 5 received placebo; per-sample allocation not given. Repertoires of vaccine and placebo recipients were sequenced from samples taken on day 63 after the first injection.

This specimen was peripheral blood, taken in a trial of Ad26.COV2.S vaccine versus placebo. The receptors were sampled from a person between 18 and 65 years old who received the Ad26.COV2.S COVID-19 vaccine or a placebo.

The V gene is TRBV11-3, the J gene TRBJ2-1; D is perhaps TRBD1 (6 bases). There are 14 residues in the CDR3. In germline, CDR1 is SGHNT, CDR2 YENEEA. Deletions cut 1 base from V and 8 bases from J, with 12 bases between. CDR3: CASSLVGAEDEQFF. The CDR3 nucleotides are TGTGCCAGCAGCTTAGTGGGGGCCGAGGATGAGCAGTTCTTC.

The chain carries TRBV30 and TRBJ1-6; D is unresolved. The V gene's germline CDR1 is GTSNPN and CDR2 SVGIG (reference sequence). This CDR3 spans 14 amino acids. V was clipped by 4 bases and J by 5 bases, with 12 bases between them. The CDR3 sequence is CAWIRKRHNSPLHF. CDR3 nucleotide sequence: TGTGCCTGGATCCGAAAACGCCATAATTCACCCCTCCACTTT.

In this sample, this clone turned up a few times. The genes are TRBV11-2 and TRBJ2-7, with TRBD2 matching over 12 bases. The CDR3 contains 15 residues. Looked up from germline, CDR1 is SGHAT and CDR2 is FQNNGV. The trim removed 5 bases at V and 3 bases at J, leaving 5 bases unmatched. The CDR3 is CASSQLAGGYYEQYF. DNA of the CDR3: TGTGCCAGCAGCCAACTAGCGGGAGGATACTACGAGCAGTACTTC.

The chain carries TRBV18 and TRBJ2-5, with D possibly TRBD2 on 6 matching bases. CDR1 and CDR2 from the germline V gene are KGHSH and LQKENI. V shed 4 bases and J shed 4 bases, with 25 bases lying between them. The CDR3 spans 18 residues. The CDR3 coding sequence is TGTGCCAGCTCACAAGTTTACGGGAGTCGGGCCCCGGGAGAGACCCAGTACTTC. Its protein product is CASSQVYGSRAPGETQYF.

The chain has TRBV12-3 or TRBV12-4 and TRBJ1-3; unclear D gene. Trimming took 6 bases from V and 0 from J, leaving 6 bases between them. The CDR3 loop spans 13 amino acids. CDR3 residues: CASRPASGNTIYF. DNA for the CDR3: TGTGCCAGCAGGCCGGCCTCTGGAAACACCATATATTTT.

The chain joins TRBV12-3 or TRBV12-4 to TRBJ2-3; D is undetermined. V lost 4 bases and J lost 3, with 5 bases in between. The CDR3 is 12 residues long. CDR3 in amino acids: CASSSLTDTQYF. CDR3 DNA: TGTGCCAGCAGTTCTCTAACAGATACGCAGTATTTT.

This clone was found once. The chain couples TRBV4-3 to TRBJ1-4; D is perhaps TRBD1 (5 bases). In germline, CDR1 is LGHNA, CDR2 YSLEER. The CDR3 is 16 amino acids. Trimming took off 5 bases at V and 3 bases at J, with 16 bases between the two ends. CDR3: CASSVRIGVPNEKLFF. The CDR3, as DNA: TGCGCCAGCAGCGTTCGGATAGGGGTACCTAATGAAAAACTGTTTTTT.

The chain couples TRBV28 to TRBJ2-2; 8 bases map to TRBD1. The CDR3 length is 15 residues. Germline V gene sequence: CDR1 MDHEN, CDR2 SYDVKM. V was clipped by 2 bases and J by 4 bases; unmatched bases: 3. The CDR3 sequence: CASSLRTGFTGELFF. The CDR3 nucleotides read TGTGCCAGCAGTTTACGGACAGGGTTCACCGGGGAGCTGTTTTTT.

CDR3 amino acids: CASSLGRGSSGELFF. CDR3 nucleotides: TGTGCCAGCAGCTTGGGCAGGGGGAGTTCCGGGGAGCTGTTTTTT. V is TRBV5-6 and J is TRBJ2-2; TRBD1 matches 7 bases. CDR1 and CDR2 (germline): SGHDT, YYEEEE. With 0 bases clipped from V and 6 bases from J, the junction kept 5 bases outside the gene matches. This CDR3 spans 15 amino acids.

This chain joins TRBV7-9 and TRBJ2-1, with 11 bases matching TRBD2. The CDR3 runs to 16 residues. The ends lost 0 bases at V and 5 bases at J; junction bases unmatched: 3. CDR1 and CDR2 (germline): SEHNR, FQNEAQ (reference sequence). This CDR3 reads CASSLAGLAEDNEQFF. CDR3 nucleotide sequence: TGTGCCAGCAGCTTAGCGGGACTAGCGGAGGACAATGAGCAGTTCTTC.

This clone turned up a few times. The genes are TRBV7-8 and TRBJ1-3; unclear D gene. The CDR3 runs 13 residues. Trimming removed 6 bases from V and 2 bases from J, with 8 bases in between. Germline values: CDR1 SGHVS, CDR2 FQNEAQ. Written as DNA, the CDR3 is TGTGCCAGCAGAAGGTTAGCTGGAAACACCATATATTTT. Its protein is CASRRLAGNTIYF.

The V gene is TRBV15, the J gene TRBJ2-7; D may be TRBD1 (5 bases). The CDR3 is made up of 14 amino acids. Trimming took off 0 bases at V and 1 base at J, with 7 bases between the two ends. Germline assignment: CDR1 LNHNV and CDR2 YYDKDF (reference sequence). CDR3 bases: TGTGCCACCAGCAGAGACAGGGTATCCTACGAGCAGTACTTC. Amino acid sequence: CATSRDRVSYEQYF.

The J gene is TRBJ2-3, the V gene TRBV28; 8 nucleotides match TRBD2. V shed 9 bases, J shed 3 bases, and the junction held 14 bases outside the gene matches. The CDR3 is 16 amino acids. Looked up from germline, CDR1 is MDHEN and CDR2 is SYDVKM. CDR3 bases: TGTGCCAGTCCACCTTCACCGGGACTAGTAACAGATACGCAGTATTTT. The encoded protein is CASPPSPGLVTDTQYF.